Below, 20 T cell receptor beta chains from the same sample are listed, as sequenced in a study of blood T cell repertoires in COVID-19. The method was immunoSEQ multiplex PCR; TCRdb's version includes in-frame clones alone and lacks a portion of them. The sample includes 13,000 to 15,000 clones, approximately 84% of them seen just once. Material: peripheral blood. These receptors originate from a human donor in a cohort sampled during active COVID-19.

The rearrangement uses TRBV4-1 and TRBJ1-5, with D possibly being TRBD1 (5 bases). Germline V gives CDR1 MGHRA, CDR2 YSYEKL. The CDR3 is 14 amino acids. V dropped 1 base and J dropped 9 bases, with 13 bases sitting between them. The CDR3 protein is CASSQGGGVGPQHF. Written as DNA, the CDR3 is TGCGCCAGCAGCCAAGGCGGAGGGGTTGGGCCCCAGCATTTT.

The sample holds a few counts of this clone. The V call is TRBV7-2, the J call TRBJ1-1, with 7 bases matching TRBD1. The CDR3 length is 14 residues. The germline gives CDR1 SGHTA, CDR2 FQGNSA. V lost 5 bases to trimming and J lost 1 base; unmatched junction nucleotides: 4. This CDR3 is CASSGGQRNTEAFF. For the CDR3, the DNA is TGTGCCAGCAGCGGGGGACAGAGGAACACTGAAGCTTTCTTT.

This clone was seen a few times. This chain links TRBV19 with TRBJ1-1; D not resolved. V lost 2 bases and J 0 bases, leaving 10 bases between the germline ends. In germline, CDR1 is LNHDA, CDR2 SQIVND (reference sequence). This CDR3 region has 15 residues. CDR3 in DNA: TGTGCCAGTAGTATAATAACAGACATGAACACTGAAGCTTTCTTT. Translated: CASSIITDMNTEAFF. The full variable domain, in which reference TRBV19 and TRBJ1-1 provide the parts outside the CDR3, is DGGITQSPKYLFRKEGQNVTLSCEQNLNHDAMYWYRQDPGQGLRLIYYSQIVNDFQKGDIAEGYSVSREKKESFPLTVTSAQKNPTAFYLCASSIITDMNTEAFFGQGTRLTVV.

A single count supports this clone. V gene TRBV27 combines with J gene TRBJ2-5, with D perhaps TRBD1 (6 bases). The CDR3 extends over 14 amino acids. V was pared by 6 bases and J by 1 base, with 12 bases between. Per the germline V gene, CDR1 is MNHEY and CDR2 is SMNVEV (reference sequence). The CDR3 DNA sequence: TGTGCCAGCAGCTGGGCAGGGGTCCAAGAGACCCAGTACTTC. Its translation: CASSWAGVQETQYF.

This chain uses TRBV19 with TRBJ2-7; TRBD2 agrees at 13 bases. In germline, CDR1 is LNHDA, CDR2 SQIVND (reference sequence). This CDR3 region has 15 residues. The V and J ends lost 5 bases and 4 bases, in that order; junction bases with no gene match: 5. CDR3 sequence (DNA): TGTGCCAGTAGTCATGAGGGACTAGCGGGATACGAGCAGTACTTC. Protein product: CASSHEGLAGYEQYF. The full variable domain, its missing parts supplied by reference TRBV19 and TRBJ2-7, is DGGITQSPKYLFRKEGQNVTLSCEQNLNHDAMYWYRQDPGQGLRLIYYSQIVNDFQKGDIAEGYSVSREKKESFPLTVTSAQKNPTAFYLCASSHEGLAGYEQYFGPGTRLTVT.

The V and J genes are TRBV5-4 and TRBJ2-7; 7 nucleotides align to TRBD1. The length of the CDR3 is 15 residues. The germline CDR1 and CDR2 sequences are SGHNT and YYREEE (reference sequence). V lost 3 bases to trimming and J lost 2 bases; unmatched junction nucleotides: 8. CDR3 region: CASSSTFTGAYEQYF. The CDR3 nucleotides read TGTGCCAGCAGCTCAACCTTTACAGGGGCCTACGAGCAGTACTTC.

Sample share makes this clone medium-sized (0.01 to 0.1%). Other DNA sequences in this specimen translate into the identical CDR3. The V gene is TRBV27, the J gene TRBJ1-1; possible D gene TRBD1, 6 bases. V was pared by 6 bases and J by 1 base, with 9 bases between. The CDR3 loop spans 13 amino acids. Looked up from germline, CDR1 is MNHEY and CDR2 is SMNVEV (reference sequence). The CDR3 region has the DNA TGTGCCAGCAGCACAGGGACGAACACTGAAGCTTTCTTT. This sequence encodes CASSTGTNTEAFF.

The CDR3 DNA reads as TGTGCCAGCAGCTTGGCTTTGACTATCACAGATACGCAGTATTTT. It specifies CASSLALTITDTQYF. This rearrangement joins TRBV5-4 to TRBJ2-3, with a weak D call TRBD2 (5 bases). Germline CDR1 SGHNT, CDR2 YYREEE (reference sequence). CDR3 size: 15 residues. V lost 0 bases and J lost 2, with 10 bases in between.

V usage is TRBV2 and J usage is TRBJ2-5; maybe TRBD2 (5 bases). From germline, CDR1 is SNHLY and CDR2 FYNNEI. The CDR3 has 12 residues. V dropped 6 bases and J dropped 5 bases, with 10 bases sitting between them. Here the CDR3 DNA reads TGTGCCAGCAGATCCCCGGGGGAGACCCAGTACTTC. Its protein product is CASRSPGETQYF.

The rearrangement joins TRBV7-2 to TRBJ2-7; 9 bases are shared with TRBD2. CDR1 SGHTA and CDR2 FQGNSA come from the germline V gene. This CDR3 spans 17 amino acids. The V and J ends lost 5 bases and 3 bases, in that order; junction bases with no gene match: 14. The CDR3 coding sequence is TGTGCCAGCAGCCCTCCCAATAAGGGTAGCGGGGGCTACGAGCAGTACTTC. Protein product: CASSPPNKGSGGYEQYF. Variable domain in full (rest from reference TRBV7-2 and TRBJ2-7): GAGVSQSPSNKVTEKGKDVELRCDPISGHTALYWYRQSLGQGLEFLIYFQGNSAPDKSGLPSDRFSAERTGGSVSTLTIQRTQQEDSAVYLCASSPPNKGSGGYEQYFGPGTRLTVT.

The chain links TRBV10-3 to TRBJ2-3; possibly TRBD2 for D (6 bases). The CDR3 is 16 residues long. Between the trimmed V and J ends, which lost 4 bases and 0 bases, there was a span of 14 bases. Germline values: CDR1 ENHRY, CDR2 SYGVKD. This CDR3 is CAISVQAGLSTDTQYF. DNA for the CDR3: TGTGCCATCAGTGTACAGGCGGGACTTAGCACAGATACGCAGTATTTT.

In nucleotides, the CDR3 is TGCGCCAGCAGCTCGACATCTTACAATGAGCAGTTCTTC. Encoded protein: CASSSTSYNEQFF. The V gene is TRBV5-1, the J gene TRBJ2-1; D is ambiguous. Trimming took off 3 bases at V and 4 bases at J, with 8 bases between the two ends. Germline CDR1 reads SGHRS; CDR2 reads YFSETQ. This CDR3 has 13 residues. The full variable domain, in which reference TRBV5-1 and TRBJ2-1 provide the parts outside the CDR3, is KAGVTQTPRYLIKTRGQQVTLSCSPISGHRSVSWYQQTPGQGLQFLFEYFSETQRNKGNFPGRFSGRQFSNSRSEMNVSTLELGDSALYLCASSSTSYNEQFFGPGTRLTVL.

The genes are TRBV10-3 and TRBJ2-7; 7 bases agree with TRBD2. Germline CDR1 ENHRY, CDR2 SYGVKD. The J segment lost 2 bases and the V segment lost 4 bases, leaving 5 bases of the junction unmatched. The CDR3 has 14 amino acids. For the CDR3, the DNA is TGTGCCATCAGTGTCCTAGCGGAAACCTACGAGCAGTACTTC. As protein: CAISVLAETYEQYF.

This rearrangement joins TRBV5-4 to TRBJ1-4; TRBD1 matches 7 bases. After removal of 7 bases from V and 4 bases from J, the junction contained 7 bases not matched to a gene. CDR3 length equals 14 residues. From germline, CDR1 is SGHNT and CDR2 YYREEE (reference sequence). The CDR3 DNA reads as TGTGCCAGCGGCCCGAGGGACAGTAATGAAAAACTGTTTTTT. This encodes CASGPRDSNEKLFF.

The chain couples TRBV7-2 to TRBJ1-3; a possible D gene is TRBD1 (5 bases). With 0 bases removed from V and 4 bases from J, the gap between germline ends came to 16 bases. Germline V lookup: CDR1 SGHTA, CDR2 FQGNSA. CDR3 length equals 17 residues. Written as DNA, the CDR3 is TGTGCCAGCAGCTTAGCGCGGGTGGAGGGGCCCGGAAACACCATATATTTT. Its translation is CASSLARVEGPGNTIYF.

This clone has a single count. The chain couples TRBV7-9 to TRBJ1-5, with 7 nucleotides matching TRBD1. The germline gives CDR1 SEHNR, CDR2 FQNEAQ (reference sequence). Trimming at V came to 5 bases and at J to 4 bases, leaving 5 bases not matched to a gene. This CDR3 has 14 amino acids. In DNA form, the CDR3 reads TGTGCCAGCAGCCAGTTGGGACAGAATCAGCCCCAGCATTTT. Translation gives CASSQLGQNQPQHF. Variable domain in full (rest from reference TRBV7-9 and TRBJ1-5): DTGVSQNPRHKITKRGQNVTFRCDPISEHNRLYWYRQTLGQGPEFLTYFQNEAQLEKSRLLSDRFSAERPKGSFSTLEIQRTEQGDSAMYLCASSQLGQNQPQHFGDGTRLSIL.

The chain couples TRBV5-1 to TRBJ1-1, with D possibly matching TRBD1 (6 bases). CDR3 length: 15 amino acids. V dropped 2 bases and J dropped 3 bases, with 14 bases sitting between them. Germline V gives CDR1 SGHRS, CDR2 YFSETQ. The CDR3 DNA sequence: TGCGCCAGCAGCTTAGGACAGCCGGTTGACACTGAAGCTTTCTTT. As protein: CASSLGQPVDTEAFF.

The chain couples TRBV30 to TRBJ2-7; 7 bases are a match to TRBD2. The CDR3 length is 12 residues. Germline CDR1 GTSNPN, CDR2 SVGIG (reference sequence). With V trimmed by 8 bases and J by 6 bases, 10 bases remained unmatched. CDR3 DNA: TGTGCCGGAGACGGGGGGAGTCCCGAGCAGTACTTC. Its protein is CAGDGGSPEQYF.

V is TRBV15 and J is TRBJ2-5, with 8 bases identical to TRBD1. Germline V lookup: CDR1 LNHNV, CDR2 YYDKDF (reference sequence). The CDR3 is 15 amino acids. The ends lost 3 bases at V and 4 bases at J; junction bases unmatched: 7. Here the CDR3 reads CATSRTAGGGETQYF. CDR3 nucleotide sequence: TGTGCCACCAGCAGGACGGCAGGGGGCGGAGAGACCCAGTACTTC.

Only one count was recorded for this clone. The V and J genes are TRBV7-8 and TRBJ1-1; D is perhaps TRBD1 (5 bases). CDR3 length: 16 residues. CDR1 is SGHVS and CDR2 is FQNEAQ in the germline V gene. The V and J ends lost 4 bases and 1 base respectively, with 16 bases between them. CDR3 DNA: TGTGCCAGCAGCTCGCGCCCATTCGGGGGGAACACTGAAGCTTTCTTT. Encoded protein: CASSSRPFGGNTEAFF.